This paragraph reports one T cell receptor (beta chain). In this sample, this clone turned up a few times. The antigen it binds to is not known. One base away there is no much larger clone; base qualities are not given. This entry is derived from a study of OX40 agonist ivuxolimab in advanced cancers. In terms of the full investigation: The costimulatory receptor OX40 (CD134) was targeted by ivuxolimab, a fully human IgG2 agonistic monoclonal antibody. The monotherapy dose-escalation portion (N ≈ 50 patients) of the phase I ivuxolimab trial is reported in the paper. Three dose-escalation patients achieved partial responses, one with hepatocellular carcinoma and two with cutaneous melanoma. Patients were allowed to have had prior anti-PD-1, anti-PD-L1 or anti-CTLA-4 therapy, and roughly two fifths of the dose-escalation patients had been treated with checkpoint inhibitors. A male proportion of 70% to 90% and a mean age of around 60 years, ranging from 23 to 79, were recorded for the dose-escalation cohort. Intravenous ivuxolimab was administered to patients every 2 weeks at six dose levels: 0.01, 0.1, 0.3, 1.5, 3 and 10 mg/kg. The purpose of peripheral TCRbeta sequencing was to test whether ivuxolimab changed TCR sequence diversity and led to clonal T-cell expansion. Among the approximately 50 dose-escalation patients, some 19 had hepatocellular carcinoma, roughly 15 melanoma, 9 renal cell carcinoma and 9 head and neck cancer. Broader findings and caveats from the paper: Low levels of normalized T-cell clonal expansion were also seen in some patients who did not respond. Antigen specificity was not determined for the clonally expanded peripheral T cells. At doses from 0.1 to 3.0 mg/kg, clonal expansion was seen in both CD4+ and CD8+ blood T cells between baseline and week 6. In the 0.1-3.0 mg/kg groups, partial responders were among the patients with the lowest normalized peripheral clonal expansion, particularly in CD8+ T cells. After ivuxolimab, more expanded clones were found on average in CD8+ T cells than in CD4+ T cells.

The trial excluded patients who had a history of autoimmune disease or were on systemic immunosuppression. Peripheral blood for TCR sequencing was drawn from every dose cohort at baseline, at cycle 4 day 1 and at cycle 7 day 1. The samples were taken from a phase I, first-in-human, multicenter, open-label dose-escalation trial of ivuxolimab. The trial enrolled adults with locally advanced or metastatic head and neck squamous cell, hepatocellular, melanoma or renal cell carcinoma. Before TCR sequencing, CD4+ T cells and CD8+ T cells were sorted from peripheral blood as separate populations. CDR1 and CDR2, looked up from the germline V gene, are MNHEY and SVGAGI. Its CDR3 holds 14 amino acids, cysteine through phenylalanine. Of the read, only the CDR3 DNA is kept; its 42 bases are in frame from base 1. The junction carries 10 bases between V and J, which are trimmed by 2 bases and 3 bases respectively.

For sequencing of the TCRbeta CDR3 region, genomic DNA was extracted from the sorted cells. The immunoSEQ Assay was used to sequence the TCRbeta CDR3 regions. Entries here come from immuneACCESS through TCRdb and include only in-frame sequences with V and J called. Some clones fail to appear in such tables; in the studies checked, an unresolved V gene covers under half of the shortfall, and the cause of the remainder is unknown. The sample table shows more than 35,000 clones, and nearly 80% are seen once. More than 10% of the sample lies in the top ten. Recombination linked TRBV6-5 to TRBJ1-2, with the D gene not confidently named. Material: CD4+ or CD8+ T cells sorted from blood, obtained in a trial of the OX40 agonist ivuxolimab. The receptor was isolated from an adult with an advanced solid tumor such as melanoma, head and neck, liver or kidney cancer. The DNA is as follows: TGTGCCAGCAGTTACGGGTTTGAGGACTATGGCTACACCTTC. Its protein reads: CASSYGFEDYGYTF.